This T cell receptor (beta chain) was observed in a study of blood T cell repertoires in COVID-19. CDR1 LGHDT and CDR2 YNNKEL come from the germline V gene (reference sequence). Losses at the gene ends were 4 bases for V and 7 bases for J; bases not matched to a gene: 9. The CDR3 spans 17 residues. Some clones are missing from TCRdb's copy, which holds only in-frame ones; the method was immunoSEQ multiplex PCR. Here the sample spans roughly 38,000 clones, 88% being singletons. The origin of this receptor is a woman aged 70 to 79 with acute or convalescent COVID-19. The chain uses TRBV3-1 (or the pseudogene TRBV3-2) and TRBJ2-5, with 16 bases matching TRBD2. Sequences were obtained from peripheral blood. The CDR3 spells CASSPLQGLAGGWTQYF. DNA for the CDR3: TGTGCCAGCAGCCCACTTCAGGGACTAGCGGGGGGGTGGACCCAGTACTTC.